This T cell receptor (beta chain) was captured in a study of blood T cell repertoires in COVID-19. The wider study: Researchers got acute and convalescent COVID-19 samples from the United States, Italy and Spain. The analysed material was cDNA or gDNA that came from T cells, B-cell-depleted T cells, or PBMCs.

Per the authors' pipeline: The assay estimated nucleated cells by amplifying reference gene primers. Using immunoSEQ multiplex PCR, the repertoire was profiled, and TCRdb retains in-frame clones only, with some absent. V and J calls and clone size follow that table, whereas D and trimming were derived from the DNA. The sample has around 260,000 clones, 88% seen once. The germline gives CDR1 KGHSH, CDR2 LQKENI. The CDR3 consists of 18 residues. With 3 bases clipped from V and 0 bases from J, the junction kept 6 bases outside the gene matches. This sequence originates from a man between 60 and 75 years old who had recovered from COVID-19. Material: peripheral blood. This chain links TRBV18 with TRBJ2-6, with TRBD1 matching 9 bases. DNA for the CDR3: TGTGCCAGCTCACCCCGGGACAGGGTTAGCTCTGGGGCCAACGTCCTGACTTTC. This encodes CASSPRDRVSSGANVLTF.